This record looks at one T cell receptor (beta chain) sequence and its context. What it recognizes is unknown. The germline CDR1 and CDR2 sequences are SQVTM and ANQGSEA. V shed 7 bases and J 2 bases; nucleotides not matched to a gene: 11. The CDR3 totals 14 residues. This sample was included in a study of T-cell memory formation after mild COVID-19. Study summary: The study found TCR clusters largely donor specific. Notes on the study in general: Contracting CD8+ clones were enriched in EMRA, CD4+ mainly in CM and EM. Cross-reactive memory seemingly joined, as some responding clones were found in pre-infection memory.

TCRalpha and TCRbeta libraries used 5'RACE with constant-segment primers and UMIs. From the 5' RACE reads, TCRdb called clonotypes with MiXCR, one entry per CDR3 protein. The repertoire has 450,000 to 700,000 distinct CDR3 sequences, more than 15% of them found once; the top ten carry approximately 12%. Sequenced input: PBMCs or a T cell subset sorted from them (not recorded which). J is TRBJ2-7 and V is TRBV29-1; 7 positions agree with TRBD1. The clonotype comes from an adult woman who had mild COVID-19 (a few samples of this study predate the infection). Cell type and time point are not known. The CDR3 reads CSADRQGEAYEQYF. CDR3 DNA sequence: TGCAGCGCCGACCGACAGGGAGAGGCCTACGAGCAGTACTTC.